The 24 T cell receptor beta chains reported below all come from one sample, sequenced in a study of molecular identifiers for immune sequencing clone quantification. TCRdb called the PCR reads again in MiXCR, with one record for every CDR3 protein. The repertoire holds 600,000 to 650,000 distinct CDR3 sequences, with 15% to 20% as singletons. The sample was naive CD8+ T cells from blood, with Jurkat cell RNA spiked in. Subset defined: FACS-sorted CD8+CD4-CCR7+CD45RA+ naive T cells. Source of these receptors: a human donor in good health. Some libraries in this study had Jurkat cell RNA spiked in.

This clonotype was seen at least ten times. This chain links TRBV28 with TRBJ1-5, with TRBD1 matching 10 bases. The V gene end was trimmed by 3 bases and the J gene end by 6 bases; junction bases not matched to a gene: 8. From germline, CDR1 is MDHEN and CDR2 SYDVKM. This CDR3 spans 16 amino acids. CDR3 bases: TGTGCCAGCAGTTTGACAGGGGGCGATTTTGGTCAGCCCCAGCATTTT. Translating it yields CASSLTGGDFGQPQHF. Using reference TRBV28 and TRBJ1-5 for the parts outside the CDR3, the full variable domain is DVKVTQSSRYLVKRTGEKVFLECVQDMDHENMFWYRQDPGLGLRLIYFSYDVKMKEKGDIPEGYSVSREKKERFSLILESASTNQTSMYLCASSLTGGDFGQPQHFGDGTRLSIL.

This clonotype was counted a few times. The rearrangement joins TRBV19 to TRBJ1-1, with D possibly matching TRBD1 (5 bases). The germline V and J ends were trimmed by 0 bases and 4 bases, with 12 bases remaining between them. The CDR3 is 15 amino acids. Germline CDR1 LNHDA, CDR2 SQIVND (reference sequence). CDR3 sequence reads: CASSIDSGPGTEAFF. In nucleotides, the CDR3 is TGTGCCAGTAGTATAGATTCAGGGCCGGGCACTGAAGCTTTCTTT.

This clonotype was counted only a few times. This chain uses TRBV13 with TRBJ2-1; 11 positions match TRBD2. Germline CDR1 reads PRHDT; CDR2 reads FYEKMQ (reference sequence). This CDR3 comprises 15 residues. J was trimmed by 7 bases and V by 4 bases; bases with no gene match: 6. The CDR3 spells CASSSRLAGNNEQFF. The CDR3 DNA is TGTGCCAGCAGCTCTAGACTAGCGGGGAATAATGAGCAGTTCTTC.

Note on this clonotype: A much larger clone sits a single nucleotide away, making a read error possible. No DNA is shown, since the ends of the CDR3 on it are uncertain; the CDR3 is the one TCRdb lists. The chain recombines TRBV16 with TRBJ2-1; TRBD2, the D gene given by the table, was not confirmed from the DNA. Ends included, the CDR3 has 15 residues. Germline V gene lookup returns CDR1 KGHSY and CDR2 FQNENV. CDR3 residues: CASSPRWGEGNEQSF.

This clonotype was observed many times. The chain links TRBV19 to TRBJ2-7; 8 positions agree with TRBD1. This CDR3 spans 15 amino acids. V was pared by 5 bases and J by 0 bases, with 6 bases of the junction left unmatched. Germline CDR1 is LNHDA and CDR2 is SQIVND (reference sequence). The DNA of the CDR3 is TGTGCCAGTAGTGTCGGACAGGGTAGCTCCTACGAGCAGTACTTC. It is translated as CASSVGQGSSYEQYF.

The rearrangement links TRBV30 to TRBJ1-2; 9 nucleotides agree with TRBD1. V shed 3 bases and J 8 bases; nucleotides not matched to a gene: 16. Looked up from germline, CDR1 is GTSNPN and CDR2 is SVGIG (reference sequence). This CDR3 contains 16 residues. CDR3 protein: CAWRPLYMDRGKGYTF. CDR3 bases: TGTGCCTGGAGGCCCCTCTACATGGACAGGGGCAAGGGCTACACCTTC.

The sample holds a few counts of this clonotype. The rearrangement joins TRBV21-1 to TRBJ2-4; the table's D call, TRBD1, was not checked against the DNA. TRBV21-1 corresponds to a pseudogene. This CDR3 has 16 amino acids. Here the CDR3 reads CASSKEDGTGVSIQYF. CDR3 bases: TGTGCCAGCAGCAAAGAAGACGGGACAGGGGTTAGCATTCAGTACTTC.

This clonotype was detected ten times or more. The chain uses TRBV18 and TRBJ2-3; weak D call: TRBD2 (6 bases). CDR3 length: 16 amino acids. Trimming stripped 0 bases from V and 1 base from J, with 11 bases between. Germline V gives CDR1 KGHSH, CDR2 LQKENI. The CDR3 nucleotides read TGTGCCAGCTCACCACCGGAGGGTATGGGCACAGATACGCAGTATTTT. Protein sequence: CASSPPEGMGTDTQYF.

Regarding this clonotype: This may arise from a read error, as a much more abundant clone is one base away. The chain is built from TRBV28 and TRBJ1-2; D remains unclear. From germline, CDR1 is MDHEN and CDR2 SYDVKM. CDR3 size: 11 residues. CDR3 nucleotide sequence: TGTGCCAGCAGTTTCCCCTATGGCAACACCTTC. The encoded protein is CASSFPYGNTF.

This clonotype was counted ten times or more. The CDR3 here is CSVRDPRAQGSNVLTF. CDR3 DNA sequence: TGCAGCGTCCGAGACCCCCGGGCCCAGGGGTCCAACGTCCTGACTTTC. The rearrangement joins TRBV29-1 to TRBJ2-6; possible D gene TRBD1, 6 bases. Deletions cut 6 bases from V and 8 bases from J, with 23 bases between. Germline V gene data show CDR1 as SQVTM and CDR2 as ANQGSEA. CDR3 length: 16 amino acids. Drawing the rest from reference TRBV29-1 and TRBJ2-6, the complete variable domain is SAVISQKPSRDICQRGTSLTIQCQVDSQVTMMFWYRQQPGQSLTLIATANQGSEATYESGFVIDKFPISRPNLTFSTLTVSNMSPEDSSIYLCSVRDPRAQGSNVLTFGAGSRLTVL.

This clonotype has a count of ten or more. The CDR3 spells CASSKTTWRATGELFF. The CDR3 region has the DNA TGTGCCAGCAGCAAAACTACTTGGAGGGCCACCGGGGAGCTGTTTTTT. This chain joins TRBV21-1 and TRBJ2-2; the listed D gene, TRBD2, was not tested against the DNA. TRBV21-1 is a listed pseudogene. The CDR3 is 16 residues long.

This clonotype was counted at least ten times. The V and J genes are TRBV7-9 and TRBJ1-3, with D perhaps matching TRBD1 (5 bases). This CDR3 spans 17 amino acids. Germline values: CDR1 SEHNR, CDR2 FQNEAQ (reference sequence). Trimming stripped 4 bases from V and 1 base from J, with 17 bases between. The CDR3 DNA sequence: TGTGCCAGCAGCTCGAACGACGCAGGGCCTTCTGGAAACACCATATATTTT. Amino acid sequence: CASSSNDAGPSGNTIYF.

There are many counts of this clonotype. The rearrangement joins TRBV5-4 to TRBJ2-7; D possibly corresponds to TRBD1 (6 bases). Deletions cut 1 base from V and 5 bases from J, with 13 bases between. The length of the CDR3 is 14 residues. Germline CDR1 reads SGHNT; CDR2 reads YYREEE (reference sequence). The CDR3 sequence: CASSLTGRVDEQYF. The CDR3 DNA follows: TGTGCCAGCAGCTTGACAGGGCGAGTGGACGAGCAGTACTTC.

This clonotype was seen at least ten times. The chain is built from TRBV13 and TRBJ1-1, with 7 bases aligning to TRBD1. The germline V gene has CDR1 PRHDT and CDR2 FYEKMQ (reference sequence). This CDR3 is built from 15 residues. Trimming cost V 3 bases and J 4 bases; bases outside gene matches: 8. Written as DNA, the CDR3 is TGTGCCAGCAGCTTCAGGGGGGGGCTCGGCACTGAAGCTTTCTTT. It specifies CASSFRGGLGTEAFF.

On this clonotype itself: A single base separates this from a much larger clone, so it may be a read error. The rearrangement joins TRBV7-9 to TRBJ2-7; no clear D. CDR1 and CDR2 (germline): SEHNR, FQNEAQ (reference sequence). This CDR3 contains 13 residues. CDR3 nucleotides: TGTGCCAACAGCTTAGTGTCAGGCTACGAGCAGTACTTC. The encoded protein is CANSLVSGYEQYF.

As for this clonotype: This may be a read error: a much more frequent sequence differs by one nucleotide. The gene calls are TRBV13 and TRBJ2-7; the match to TRBD2 covers 13 bases. The CDR3 is 16 residues long. Looked up from germline, CDR1 is PRHDT and CDR2 is FYEKMQ (reference sequence). CDR3 nucleotide sequence: TGTGCCAGCAGCTTAACCCGACTAGCGGGGGGCTACGAGCGGTACTTC. Translation gives CASSLTRLAGGYERYF.

This clonotype was seen at least ten times. The V gene is TRBV20-1, the J gene TRBJ2-7; D possibly corresponds to TRBD1 (8 bases). The V gene's germline CDR1 is DFQATT and CDR2 SNEGSKA (reference sequence). The CDR3 totals 17 residues. Trimming stripped 5 bases from V and 6 bases from J, with 29 bases between. The CDR3 DNA is TGCAGTGCTCCCCAGGGGGCTAGCGGTGGTAGTGTGTGCGAGCAGTACTTC. Amino acids: CSAPQGASGGSVCEQYF.

A word on this clonotype: A read error is possible here, since a much larger clone lies one base away. The rearrangement joins TRBV20-1 to TRBJ2-7; 7 nucleotides line up with TRBD1. Germline-derived CDR1 and CDR2 are DFQATT and SNEGSKA (reference sequence). CDR3 size: 15 residues. The J segment lost 5 bases and the V segment lost 7 bases, leaving 17 bases of the junction unmatched. The CDR3 DNA is TGCAGTGTTAGCGCCGGACAGGCAGTTATGGACGAGCAGTACTTC. Its protein product is CSVSAGQAVMDEQYF.

About this clonotype: At one boundary the junction diverges from the germline segment, which might be a read error. The rearrangement uses TRBV11-2 and TRBJ2-7, with 8 positions matching TRBD2. Germline assignment: CDR1 SGHAT and CDR2 FQNNGV. This CDR3 has 17 residues. The CDR3 reads CAGSLGFVAGKTYEQYF. CDR3 sequence (DNA): TGTGCCGGCAGCTTAGGGTTCGTAGCGGGAAAAACCTACGAGCAGTACTTC. The full variable domain, in which reference TRBV11-2 and TRBJ2-7 provide the parts outside the CDR3, is EAGVAQSPRYKIIEKRQSVAFWCNPISGHATLYWYQQILGQGPKLLIQFQNNGVVDDSQLPKDRFSAERLKGVDSTLKIQPAKLEDSAVYLCAGSLGFVAGKTYEQYFGPGTRLTVT.

This clonotype was seen a handful of times. The chain has TRBV19 and TRBJ2-2; 9 bases agree with TRBD1. CDR1 and CDR2 (germline): LNHDA, SQIVND (reference sequence). With V trimmed by 9 bases and J by 6 bases, 11 bases remained unmatched. CDR3 length equals 15 residues. CDR3 sequence: CASRGPGQGPGELFF. CDR3 nucleotide sequence: TGTGCCAGCCGGGGGCCGGGACAGGGCCCCGGGGAGCTGTTTTTT.

The chain has TRBV6-6 and TRBJ2-5, with TRBD2 identical over 13 bases. Germline CDR1 MNHNY, CDR2 SVGAGI (reference sequence). The length of the CDR3 is 19 residues. Germline trimming cut 4 bases from V and 2 bases from J; bases unmatched to any gene: 13. CDR3 amino acids: CASSWTSGGSSLGQETQYF. The CDR3 DNA reads as TGTGCCAGCAGTTGGACTAGCGGGGGCTCTAGCCTCGGACAAGAGACCCAGTACTTC.

V and J are TRBV20-1 and TRBJ2-7, with 10 bases fitting TRBD2. V trimming: 5 bases; J trimming: 2 bases; junction bases outside the gene matches: 15. CDR1 DFQATT and CDR2 SNEGSKA come from the germline V gene (reference sequence). The CDR3 is made up of 17 amino acids. The CDR3: CSAQTETSGPGPYEQYF. CDR3 bases: TGCAGTGCTCAGACTGAGACTAGCGGGCCGGGGCCCTACGAGCAGTACTTC.

This clonotype was observed a single time. A much larger clone is a single base away; this may be a read error. This chain uses TRBV10-1 with TRBJ2-7; tentatively, D is TRBD1 or TRBD2 (5 bases each). Germline CDR1 and CDR2: WNHNN and SYGVQD (reference sequence). The length of the CDR3 is 14 residues. CDR3 region: CAGRNGTPGYEQYF. The CDR3 DNA follows: TGCGCCGGCAGAAACGGGACCCCTGGGTACGAGCAGTACTTC.

This clonotype was seen at least ten times. The V and J genes are TRBV20-1 and TRBJ2-5; 9 bases agree with TRBD2. This CDR3 has 19 amino acids. Per germline, CDR1 DFQATT and CDR2 SNEGSKA (reference sequence). With 0 bases clipped from V and 0 bases from J, the junction kept 14 bases outside the gene matches. The CDR3 coding sequence is TGCAGTGCTAGAGATCTTGGGGATACGAGCGGGGGGTACCAAGAGACCCAGTACTTC. Protein: CSARDLGDTSGGYQETQYF.